A single sample is the source of the 20 T cell receptor beta chains below, sequenced in a study of cytomegalovirus exposure and HLA in healthy donors. The PCR contained 60 Vbeta and 13 Jbeta primers. Clones were read by immunoSEQ multiplex PCR, and TCRdb kept only the in-frame ones, dropping some. Of fewer than 150,000 clones detected, about 80% appear once; the ten largest clones hold 2% to 2.5%. The source material was PBMCs. Receptor source: a man aged 30 to 45 in good health and CMV-seronegative.

This rearrangement joins TRBV27 to TRBJ2-3, with 7 positions matching TRBD1. The germline gives CDR1 MNHEY, CDR2 SMNVEV (reference sequence). This CDR3 comprises 15 residues. V lost 4 bases and J lost 4; bases outside the gene matches: 8. The CDR3 DNA is TGTGCCAGCAGTTCAGAAACAGGGGTGGCAGATACGCAGTATTTT. Protein product: CASSSETGVADTQYF.

This clone was picked up a small number of times. The V call is TRBV28, the J call TRBJ2-6, with 8 bases matching TRBD1. V lost 5 bases and J lost 0; bases outside the gene matches: 9. This CDR3 region has 18 residues. CDR1 is MDHEN and CDR2 is SYDVKM in the germline V gene. The CDR3 reads CASSGWTGSSSGANVLTF. The DNA for the CDR3 is TGTGCCAGCAGTGGGTGGACAGGGTCAAGCTCTGGGGCCAACGTCCTGACTTTC.

This clone came up once. The chain combines TRBV29-1 with TRBJ2-1, with D possibly TRBD2 on 5 matching bases. The ends were cut back, 7 bases at V and 8 bases at J, with 12 bases in the middle. The CDR3 is 11 residues long. The germline CDR1 and CDR2 sequences are SQVTM and ANQGSEA. CDR3 coding DNA: TGCAGCGCATCCCGGGGAGATGAGCAGTTCTTC. Its translation is CSASRGDEQFF.

This rearrangement joins TRBV4-1 to TRBJ1-1; possibly TRBD1 for D (5 bases). The V and J ends lost 6 bases and 3 bases respectively, with 14 bases between them. The CDR3 is 14 residues long. Germline V lookup: CDR1 MGHRA, CDR2 YSYEKL. DNA for the CDR3: TGCGCCAGCAGTCTAGGATCCAGGGACACTGAAGCTTTCTTT. Translated: CASSLGSRDTEAFF.

The gene calls are TRBV18 and TRBJ2-7; TRBD2 is a possible D gene (5 bases). This CDR3 has 12 residues. CDR1 and CDR2 from the germline V gene are KGHSH and LQKENI. V was pared by 3 bases and J by 6 bases, with 9 bases between. The CDR3 region has the DNA TGTGCCAGCTCACCGGAGGATACCGAGCAGTACTTC. Amino acids: CASSPEDTEQYF.

The gene calls are TRBV20-1 and TRBJ2-7; TRBD2 might be the D (5 bases). The CDR3 loop spans 11 amino acids. V lost 8 bases and J lost 3, with 11 bases in between. The germline V gene has CDR1 DFQATT and CDR2 SNEGSKA (reference sequence). The CDR3 is CSQRAGYEQYF. The CDR3 DNA follows: TGCAGTCAACGGGCGGGCTACGAGCAGTACTTC.

The chain carries TRBV19 and TRBJ2-7; 8 bases are shared with TRBD2. This CDR3 has 13 amino acids. V shed 7 bases, J shed 3 bases, and the junction held 5 bases outside the gene matches. Germline V gene lookup returns CDR1 LNHDA and CDR2 SQIVND (reference sequence). The CDR3 sequence is CASTAGVGYEQYF. CDR3 sequence (DNA): TGTGCCAGTACAGCGGGAGTGGGCTACGAGCAGTACTTC.

The V call is TRBV6-6, the J call TRBJ2-7, with TRBD2 as a possible D gene (5 bases). Germline assignment: CDR1 MNHNY and CDR2 SVGAGI (reference sequence). The CDR3 has 12 amino acids. The V end lost 4 bases, the J end lost 4 bases, and 8 bases lay between the germline ends. The CDR3 spells CASSFGDYEQYF. As DNA, the CDR3 is TGTGCCAGCAGTTTCGGGGATTACGAGCAGTACTTC.

This rearrangement joins TRBV6-1 to TRBJ2-7; weak D call: TRBD2 (7 bases). Germline V gives CDR1 MNHNS, CDR2 SASEGT. The CDR3 totals 14 residues. Trimming stripped 3 bases from V and 2 bases from J, with 11 bases between. CDR3 in amino acids: CASSEQGGAYEQYF. In nucleotides, the CDR3 is TGTGCCAGCAGTGAGCAAGGGGGGGCCTACGAGCAGTACTTC.

The chain couples TRBV19 to TRBJ2-7; 9 nucleotides align to TRBD1. This CDR3 has 13 residues. V was clipped by 3 bases and J by 5 bases; unmatched bases: 2. Germline values: CDR1 LNHDA, CDR2 SQIVND (reference sequence). The CDR3 loop is CASSIWTGDEQYF. The CDR3 DNA reads TGTGCCAGTAGTATCTGGACAGGGGACGAGCAGTACTTC. Full variable domain (outside the CDR3, taken from reference TRBV19 and TRBJ2-7): DGGITQSPKYLFRKEGQNVTLSCEQNLNHDAMYWYRQDPGQGLRLIYYSQIVNDFQKGDIAEGYSVSREKKESFPLTVTSAQKNPTAFYLCASSIWTGDEQYFGPGTRLTVT.

This clone came up a few times. The chain employs TRBV6-5 and TRBJ2-3; 7 bases agree with TRBD1. CDR1 is MNHEY and CDR2 is SVGAGI in the germline V gene. CDR3 length: 14 amino acids. V lost 5 bases, J lost 2 bases, and 4 bases stayed unmatched. As DNA, the CDR3 is TGTGCCAGCAGTAGAACAGGGGACACAGATACGCAGTATTTT. It encodes CASSRTGDTDTQYF.

The chain's CDR3 is CASSNTKNQPQHF. CDR3 nucleotides: TGTGCCAGTAGTAACACCAAGAATCAGCCCCAGCATTTT. The chain couples TRBV19 to TRBJ1-5; no reliable D call. CDR1 LNHDA and CDR2 SQIVND come from the germline V gene (reference sequence). The V end lost 4 bases, the J end lost 4 bases, and 8 bases lay between the germline ends. The CDR3 has 13 residues. Drawing the rest from reference TRBV19 and TRBJ1-5, the complete variable domain is DGGITQSPKYLFRKEGQNVTLSCEQNLNHDAMYWYRQDPGQGLRLIYYSQIVNDFQKGDIAEGYSVSREKKESFPLTVTSAQKNPTAFYLCASSNTKNQPQHFGDGTRLSIL.

A few counts support this clone. The CDR3 region is CASRQGGTGNTIYF. The CDR3 bases are TGTGCCAGCCGACAGGGGGGGACTGGAAACACCATATATTTT. The chain couples TRBV6-1 to TRBJ1-3; 9 positions match TRBD1. Germline CDR1 reads MNHNS; CDR2 reads SASEGT. The ends lost 8 bases at V and 2 bases at J; junction bases unmatched: 4. The CDR3 has 14 amino acids.

The chain couples TRBV2 to TRBJ2-3, with D possibly matching TRBD2 (5 bases). V dropped 6 bases and J dropped 4 bases, with 17 bases sitting between them. Per the germline V gene, CDR1 is SNHLY and CDR2 is FYNNEI. The CDR3 has 15 residues. CDR3 loop: CASSPVRGLADTQYF. The CDR3 region has the DNA TGTGCCAGCAGCCCCGTAAGAGGGTTGGCAGATACGCAGTATTTT.

The chain recombines TRBV7-8 with TRBJ1-5, with D perhaps matching TRBD1 (5 bases). V gave up 0 bases and J gave up 11 bases, with 14 bases separating them. CDR1 is SGHVS and CDR2 is FQNEAQ in the germline V gene. The CDR3 contains 14 residues. The CDR3 nucleotides read TGTGCCAGCAGCTTAGCCAGGGTATCATCAGCCCAGCATTTT. Protein product: CASSLARVSSAQHF. Variable domain in full (rest from reference TRBV7-8 and TRBJ1-5): GAGVSQSPRYKVAKRGQDVALRCDPISGHVSLFWYQQALGQGPEFLTYFQNEAQLDKSGLPSDRFFAERPEGSVSTLKIQRTQQEDSAVYLCASSLARVSSAQHFGDGTRLSIL.

This clone was picked up a small number of times. The gene calls are TRBV19 and TRBJ1-5; D gene unclear. The V gene's germline CDR1 is LNHDA and CDR2 SQIVND (reference sequence). The CDR3 is 13 amino acids. V was pared by 3 bases and J by 4 bases, with 7 bases between. CDR3 DNA: TGTGCCAGTAGTATCACAGTTAATCAGCCCCAGCATTTT. Its translation is CASSITVNQPQHF. Variable domain in full (rest from reference TRBV19 and TRBJ1-5): DGGITQSPKYLFRKEGQNVTLSCEQNLNHDAMYWYRQDPGQGLRLIYYSQIVNDFQKGDIAEGYSVSREKKESFPLTVTSAQKNPTAFYLCASSITVNQPQHFGDGTRLSIL.

Worth noting for this clone: At one of its ends the junction is not consistent with the germline gene, which may arise from a read error. V gene TRBV28 combines with J gene TRBJ1-5, with D maybe TRBD1 (6 bases). Germline V lookup: CDR1 MDHEN, CDR2 SYDVKM. The CDR3 loop spans 16 amino acids. In DNA, the CDR3 is TGTGCCAGCAGCCCGGGACAAATCTATAGCAATCAGCCCCAGAATTTT. Protein product: CASSPGQIYSNQPQNF.

The rearrangement links TRBV6-6 to TRBJ2-7; unclear D gene. The CDR3 extends over 14 amino acids. Germline CDR1 MNHNY, CDR2 SVGAGI (reference sequence). V dropped 6 bases and J dropped 3 bases, with 15 bases sitting between them. This CDR3 reads CASRLPSPRYEQYF. As DNA, the CDR3 is TGTGCCAGCAGGCTACCAAGCCCTCGCTACGAGCAGTACTTC.

The rearrangement links TRBV4-2 to TRBJ2-7, with D possibly TRBD2 on 5 matching bases. Germline assignment: CDR1 LGHNA and CDR2 YNFKEQ. CDR3 length equals 18 residues. Trimming took off 4 bases at V and 0 bases at J, with 22 bases between the two ends. The CDR3 region has the DNA TGTGCCAGCAGCCCCGTAGGGCTGAGCGGCCCGAGCTCCTACGAGCAGTACTTC. Protein sequence: CASSPVGLSGPSSYEQYF.

Here the CDR3 reads CASSPQGDNSPLHF. CDR3 sequence (DNA): TGTGCCAGCAGCCCCCAGGGGGATAATTCACCCCTCCACTTT. The chain has TRBV7-2 and TRBJ1-6; 7 bases match TRBD1. The germline CDR1 and CDR2 sequences are SGHTA and FQGNSA. Germline trimming cut 5 bases from V and 5 bases from J; bases unmatched to any gene: 3. The CDR3 is 14 amino acids.